This T cell receptor (beta chain) was captured by sequencing in a study of metastatic and nonmetastatic thyroid tumors. Study details: The study looked at repertoires side by side in blood and in tumor or nodule tissue from malignant and benign thyroid patients. Regarding the study as a whole: Across blood and tumor, TCR beta diversity in malignant thyroid tumors was reportedly significantly higher than in benign nodules.

TCRdb reprocessed the PCR reads via MiXCR. The sample lists 30,000 to 35,000 clones; 15% were seen once. The CDR3 totals 14 residues. Germline lookup yields CDR1 MNHNS and CDR2 SASEGT. V was pared by 7 bases and J by 4 bases, with 16 bases between. Turning to this clone: The target antigen is unknown.

No treatment had been given to any patient before thyroid surgery. The chain carries TRBV6-1 and TRBJ1-2; D perhaps matches TRBD1 (6 bases). Material for sequencing was blood. This sequence originates from a male donor with papillary thyroid cancer or a benign thyroid nodule (not recorded which). Some clones in this sample may be carry-over from other donors' samples. CDR3 protein: CASIPRQAGYGYTF. CDR3 DNA sequence: TGTGCCAGCATCCCCAGACAGGCGGGCTATGGCTACACCTTC.